These T cell receptor beta chains were read from a single sample in a study of PD-1 blockade in classical Hodgkin lymphoma. Produced via immunoSEQ multiplex PCR; TCRdb's table is partial and in-frame only. The repertoire holds about 16,000 clones, with 80% to 90% as singletons. Specimen: peripheral blood mononuclear cells (PBMCs). These receptors were taken from a human donor with classical Hodgkin lymphoma. The conserved cysteine and the conserved F or W are not part of the CDR3 here. Rows may omit the clone size; those that give it use once, few, many or a size class.

v_gene,abundance,j_gene,CDR3aa
TRBV29-1,few,TRBJ1-1,SVVPQGARMANTEAF
TRBV2,once,TRBJ1-5,ASSDSGGNQPQH
TRBV9,-,TRBJ1-5,ASSLRLWGNQPQH
TRBV28,-,TRBJ1-3,ASSSGDFSGNTIY
TRBV5-4,-,TRBJ2-4,ASSVSPGNGAKNIQY
TRBV28,-,TRBJ2-7,ASAASGSIHEQY
TRBV11-2,-,TRBJ2-3,ASSFMEDTQY
TRBV4-1,-,TRBJ2-7,ASSHRTGTPQKQY
TRBV11-2,-,TRBJ2-7,ASSFRLSSHEQY
TRBV28,-,TRBJ2-2,ASRSGTIGTGELF
TRBV19,-,TRBJ2-1,ASSGLGLGSYNEQF
TRBV15,-,TRBJ2-1,AAGEAYNEQF
TRBV9,-,TRBJ2-2,ASSVERPAGGSRTGELF
TRBV2,-,TRBJ1-4,ASRNRGRGEKLF
TRBV9,few,TRBJ2-2,ASSVDGGMPTGELF
TRBV5-1,-,TRBJ1-5,ASRRTGESSQPQH
TRBV15,-,TRBJ2-5,ATSREGGRRQETQY
TRBV19,-,TRBJ2-7,ASGPLGGAYEQY
TRBV7-8,-,TRBJ2-7,ASSLIDPLAGAIYEQY
TRBV29-1,-,TRBJ2-7,SVGGPSYEQY
TRBV5-1,-,TRBJ2-5,ASSLGSKETQY
TRBV9,-,TRBJ1-1,ASSVGAQNTEAF
TRBV6-5,few,TRBJ1-5,ASSKPGPSQPQH
TRBV6-5,-,TRBJ1-1,ANSQGWNTEAF
TRBV6-5,-,TRBJ1-1,ASSYIGTGGEAF